The source of this T cell receptor (beta chain) is a study of cytomegalovirus exposure and HLA in healthy donors. Study-level points and caveats: Researchers reportedly found TCR beta sequences accurately predicted most subjects' HLA-A and HLA-B alleles. A few CMV-associated chains proved CMV antigen-specific in vitro.

V lost 0 bases, J lost 6 bases, and 6 bases stayed unmatched. Germline-derived CDR1 and CDR2 are SGHDT and YYEEEE. The CDR3 has 16 residues. The PCR was carried out with 60 Vbeta primers and 13 Jbeta primers. Here immunoSEQ multiplex PCR was the method, and the copy in TCRdb shows in-frame clones only, minus some. The sample yields 250,000 to 350,000 clones, 86% seen once. Remarks on this clone: Its antigen is not identified.

Sample: PBMCs. The chain couples TRBV5-6 to TRBJ2-1; TRBD1 agrees at 10 bases. This TCR was recovered from a man aged 40-50 years in good health and CMV-seropositive. The CDR3 loop reads CASSLGVGTGANEQFF. The CDR3 coding sequence is TGTGCCAGCAGCTTGGGGGTTGGGACAGGGGCCAATGAGCAGTTCTTC.